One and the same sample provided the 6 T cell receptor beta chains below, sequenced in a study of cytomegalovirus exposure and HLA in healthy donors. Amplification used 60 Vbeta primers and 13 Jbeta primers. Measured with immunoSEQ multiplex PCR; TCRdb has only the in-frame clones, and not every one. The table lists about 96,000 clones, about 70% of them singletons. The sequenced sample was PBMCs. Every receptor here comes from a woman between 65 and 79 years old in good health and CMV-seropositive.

CDR3 residues: CASSLGGGPGNEQFF. The CDR3, as DNA: TGTGCCAGCAGTTTAGGAGGGGGCCCCGGCAATGAGCAGTTCTTC. The chain links TRBV28 to TRBJ2-1; D possibly corresponds to TRBD1 (7 bases). Germline lookup yields CDR1 MDHEN and CDR2 SYDVKM. The CDR3 has 15 residues. V lost 2 bases to trimming and J lost 6 bases, with 14 bases between them.

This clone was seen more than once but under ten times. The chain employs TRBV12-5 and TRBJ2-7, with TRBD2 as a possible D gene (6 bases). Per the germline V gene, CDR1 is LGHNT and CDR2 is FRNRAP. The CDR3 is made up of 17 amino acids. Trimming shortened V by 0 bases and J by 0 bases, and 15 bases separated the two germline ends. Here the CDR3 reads CASGLVPSLAYSYEQYF. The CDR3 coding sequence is TGTGCTAGTGGTTTGGTACCCTCACTAGCATACTCCTACGAGCAGTACTTC. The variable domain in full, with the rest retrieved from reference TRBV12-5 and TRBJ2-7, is DARVTQTPRHKVTEMGQEVTMRCQPILGHNTVFWYRQTMMQGLELLAYFRNRAPLDDSGMPKDRFSAEMPDATLATLKIQPSEPRDSAVYFCASGLVPSLAYSYEQYFGPGTRLTVT.

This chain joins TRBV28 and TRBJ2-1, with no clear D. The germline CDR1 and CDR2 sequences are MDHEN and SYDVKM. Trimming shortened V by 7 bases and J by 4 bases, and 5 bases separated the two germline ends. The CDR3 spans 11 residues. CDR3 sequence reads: CASTLYNEQFF. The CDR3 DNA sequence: TGTGCCAGCACCCTATACAATGAGCAGTTCTTC.

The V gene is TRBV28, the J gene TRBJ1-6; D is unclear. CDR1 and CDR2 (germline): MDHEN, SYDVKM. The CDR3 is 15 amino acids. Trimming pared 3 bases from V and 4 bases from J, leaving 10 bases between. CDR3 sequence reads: CASSLRSFYNSPLHF. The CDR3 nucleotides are TGTGCCAGCAGTTTGCGGTCTTTTTATAATTCACCCCTCCACTTT.

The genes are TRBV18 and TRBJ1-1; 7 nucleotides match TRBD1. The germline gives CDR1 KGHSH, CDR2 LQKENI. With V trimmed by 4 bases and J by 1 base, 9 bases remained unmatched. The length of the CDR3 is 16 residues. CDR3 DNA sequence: TGTGCCAGCTCACGAGGGGGCTCTATAAGGAACACTGAAGCTTTCTTT. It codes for CASSRGGSIRNTEAFF.

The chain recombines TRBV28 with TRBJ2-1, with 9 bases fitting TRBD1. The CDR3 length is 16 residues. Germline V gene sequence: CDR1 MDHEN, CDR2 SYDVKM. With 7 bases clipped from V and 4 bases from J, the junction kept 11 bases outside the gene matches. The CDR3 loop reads CASTDPGQGPYNEQFF. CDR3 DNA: TGTGCCAGCACCGATCCGGGACAGGGTCCTTACAATGAGCAGTTCTTC.